This T cell receptor (beta chain) stems from a study of technical replicates of blood from a few donors (dated by TCRdb to about 2017). V is cut back by 7 bases and J by 5 bases, with 12 bases in the junction unmatched. From a lookup of the germline V gene (reference sequence), CDR1 and CDR2 are MNHEY and SMNVEV. Inclusive of the bounding cysteine and phenylalanine, the CDR3 is 16 residues long. The kept DNA is CDR3 alone, 48 bases in frame from the first base. A note on this clone: The antigen this receptor binds is unknown. Per-base qualities were not stored, and no clone one base away is much larger.

Receptor libraries were prepared by the immunoSEQ multiplex PCR assay. TCRdb retrieved this table from immuneACCESS and kept in-frame rearrangements only. Not all clones are present; in checked studies, unresolved V genes account for under half, and no reason is known for the remainder. Counted in this sample were nearly 80,000 clones; more than 85% of them appeared once. Of the sample, approximately 0.35% falls within the top ten clones. The TCR was taken from a human donor in good health. Specimen: T cells isolated from PBMCs. The chain joins TRBV27 to TRBJ2-3; 10 bases in the junction line up with TRBD2. The CDR3 has the sequence CASKEALAGAGDTQYF. The DNA sequence is given as TGTGCCAGCAAAGAAGCCCTAGCGGGAGCTGGAGATACGCAGTATTTT.